This TCR beta chain came from a study of OX40 agonist ivuxolimab in advanced cancers. Study in general: Patients received intravenous ivuxolimab every 2 weeks at 0.01 to 10 mg/kg. Head and neck, renal cell, melanoma or hepatocellular carcinoma were the cancers that dose-escalation patients had. Study-level results: CD8+ T cells (on average) carried more expanded clones than CD4+ T cells.

Profiled with immunoSEQ multiplex PCR; TCRdb holds only in-frame clones, not every one. Of 70,000 to 95,000 clones listed, approximately 86% were seen once; the top ten hold 1.5% to 2%. The cohort excluded patients with autoimmune disease history or systemic immunosuppression. Of note for this clone: Its antigen is still unknown.

Germline V gene sequence: CDR1 MDHEN, CDR2 SYDVKM. V was clipped by 2 bases and J by 10 bases, with 12 bases between them. This CDR3 is 14 amino acids long. The TCR was taken from an adult with an advanced solid tumor such as melanoma, head and neck, liver or kidney cancer. The chain employs TRBV28 and TRBJ1-6; a weak D match, TRBD1 (5 bases). The input for sequencing was CD4+ or CD8+ T cells sorted from blood, taken in a trial of the OX40 agonist ivuxolimab. As DNA, the CDR3 is TGTGCCAGCAGTTTAGGGCACCGGGGCTCACCCCTCCACTTT. This encodes CASSLGHRGSPLHF.